Listed here are 15 T cell receptor beta chains from one sample, sequenced in a study of shared clonotypes between healthy human individuals. CD45RO-negative, CCR7-positively selected cells formed the naive CD8 fraction, excluding terminally differentiated effector memory CD45RA+ cells. Some clones are missing from TCRdb's copy, which holds only in-frame ones; the method was immunoSEQ multiplex PCR. The data hold around 610,000 clones, with approximately 96% observed a single time. Sample: naive CD8+ T cells sorted from blood. These receptors all come from a young woman in good health.

This chain links TRBV7-9 with TRBJ2-7; 12 nucleotides agree with TRBD2. The CDR3 has 14 amino acids. Germline V gives CDR1 SEHNR, CDR2 FQNEAQ (reference sequence). V dropped 4 bases and J dropped 3; count of bases not matched to a gene: 1. DNA of the CDR3: TGTGCCAGCAGCTCTAGCGGGAGGGACTACGAGCAGTACTTC. It is translated as CASSSSGRDYEQYF. The full variable domain, with the rest looked up from reference TRBV7-9 and TRBJ2-7, is DTGVSQNPRHKITKRGQNVTFRCDPISEHNRLYWYRQTLGQGPEFLTYFQNEAQLEKSRLLSDRFSAERPKGSFSTLEIQRTEQGDSAMYLCASSSSGRDYEQYFGPGTRLTVT.

The chain couples TRBV2 to TRBJ2-1, with TRBD2 matching over 11 bases. The CDR3 contains 18 residues. Germline CDR1 is SNHLY and CDR2 is FYNNEI. V shed 3 bases and J 0 bases; nucleotides not matched to a gene: 7. For the CDR3, the DNA is TGTGCCAGCAGTGACCCCCCTACTAGCGGGAGCTCCTACAATGAGCAGTTCTTC. Amino acids: CASSDPPTSGSSYNEQFF. The full variable domain, with the rest looked up from reference TRBV2 and TRBJ2-1, is EPEVTQTPSHQVTQMGQEVILRCVPISNHLYFYWYRQILGQKVEFLVSFYNNEISEKSEIFDDQFSVERPDGSNFTLKIRSTKLEDSAMYFCASSDPPTSGSSYNEQFFGPGTRLTVL.

This chain joins TRBV27 and TRBJ2-1; 7 bases align to TRBD2. J was trimmed by 4 bases and V by 0 bases; bases with no gene match: 6. There are 16 residues in the CDR3. Germline V gives CDR1 MNHEY, CDR2 SMNVEV (reference sequence). The chain's CDR3 is CASSLSLAELYNEQFF. The DNA for the CDR3 is TGTGCCAGCAGTTTATCCCTAGCGGAACTATACAATGAGCAGTTCTTC.

The V call is TRBV14, the J call TRBJ2-7; D uncertain. Germline CDR1 SGHDN, CDR2 FVKESK. This CDR3 spans 12 amino acids. V was shortened by 0 bases and J by 7 bases, with 7 bases between the two germline ends. This CDR3 is CASSQDLREQYF. The CDR3 coding sequence is TGTGCCAGCAGCCAAGATTTGAGAGAGCAGTACTTC.

This sequence joins TRBV7-9 and TRBJ2-2; D not resolved. V was clipped by 5 bases and J by 3 bases, with 10 bases between them. The germline gives CDR1 SEHNR, CDR2 FQNEAQ (reference sequence). The CDR3 totals 14 residues. The CDR3 DNA is TGTGCCAGCAGCGAGACTTCACACACCGGGGAGCTGTTTTTT. It specifies CASSETSHTGELFF.

The chain links TRBV28 to TRBJ2-7; the D is unclear. This CDR3 contains 12 residues. V was clipped by 5 bases and J by 6 bases, with 11 bases between them. CDR1 is MDHEN and CDR2 is SYDVKM in the germline V gene. The CDR3 sequence is CASSPSIGEQYF. Written as DNA, the CDR3 is TGTGCCAGCAGTCCATCCATAGGCGAGCAGTACTTC.

The CDR3 here is CASSEGLAGVSYNEQFF. In DNA form, the CDR3 reads TGCGCCAGCAGCGAGGGACTAGCGGGAGTCTCCTACAATGAGCAGTTCTTC. J is TRBJ2-1 and V is TRBV5-1, with 14 bases that match TRBD2. Trimming took 4 bases from V and 0 from J; bases not matched to a gene: 3. CDR1 and CDR2 (germline): SGHRS, YFSETQ. The CDR3 sequence is 17 residues long.

A word on this clone: The same CDR3 can be traced to other DNA sequences in this sample. V usage is TRBV4-2 and J usage is TRBJ2-7; tentative D call: TRBD2 (5 bases). CDR3 length: 14 residues. Deletions cut 0 bases from V and 2 bases from J, with 8 bases between. Germline CDR1 is LGHNA and CDR2 is YNFKEQ. The CDR3 loop is CASSQDGGPYEQYF. For the CDR3, the DNA is TGTGCCAGCAGCCAAGATGGCGGGCCCTACGAGCAGTACTTC.

The CDR3 reads CASSQEPPGTLQETQYF. In DNA form, the CDR3 reads TGTGCCAGCAGCCAAGAACCCCCCGGGACCCTACAAGAGACCCAGTACTTC. This rearrangement joins TRBV4-2 to TRBJ2-5; the D gene could be TRBD1 or TRBD2 (5 bases each). The ends were cut back, 0 bases at V and 2 bases at J, with 16 bases in the middle. In germline, CDR1 is LGHNA, CDR2 YNFKEQ. The CDR3 is 17 amino acids.

The genes are TRBV5-1 and TRBJ2-7, with 8 bases matching TRBD1. With V trimmed by 4 bases and J by 5 bases, 8 bases remained unmatched. This CDR3 has 14 amino acids. Germline V gives CDR1 SGHRS, CDR2 YFSETQ. CDR3 residues: CASSATGGWDEQYF. The CDR3 DNA sequence: TGCGCCAGCAGCGCAACAGGGGGGTGGGACGAGCAGTACTTC.

The chain links TRBV27 to TRBJ2-7, with 11 bases identical to TRBD2. V dropped 0 bases and J dropped 5; count of bases not matched to a gene: 6. CDR1 MNHEY and CDR2 SMNVEV come from the germline V gene (reference sequence). The CDR3 has 16 residues. CDR3 DNA sequence: TGTGCCAGCAGTTTATCGATGGCTAGCGGGAGGAACGAGCAGTACTTC. It specifies CASSLSMASGRNEQYF.

This chain uses TRBV6-5 with TRBJ2-1; D perhaps matches TRBD2 (6 bases). The germline V and J ends were trimmed by 6 bases and 6 bases, with 15 bases remaining between them. This CDR3 spans 14 amino acids. CDR1 and CDR2 (germline): MNHEY, SVGAGI. CDR3 residues: CASSPAGNFNEQFF. The CDR3 coding sequence is TGTGCCAGCAGCCCCGCGGGAAATTTCAATGAGCAGTTCTTC.

This chain connects TRBV7-2 to TRBJ2-1; 9 nucleotides line up with TRBD2. The CDR3 runs 15 residues. Germline CDR1 SGHTA, CDR2 FQGNSA. The ends lost 3 bases at V and 0 bases at J; junction bases unmatched: 0. Here the CDR3 reads CASSFSGSSYNEQFF. The CDR3 bases are TGTGCCAGCAGCTTTAGCGGGAGCTCCTACAATGAGCAGTTCTTC.

The rearrangement links TRBV19 to TRBJ1-5, with D maybe TRBD1 (6 bases). The V gene lost 4 bases and the J gene lost 10 bases, with 17 bases spanning the gap. The CDR3 is made up of 14 amino acids. Germline CDR1 is LNHDA and CDR2 is SQIVND (reference sequence). The CDR3 DNA follows: TGTGCCAGTAGTAGTACAGGGCCGATAGGACCCCAGCATTTT. It is translated as CASSSTGPIGPQHF.

The V gene is TRBV28, the J gene TRBJ2-7; no firm D call. V lost 6 bases and J lost 7, with 25 bases in between. The germline CDR1 and CDR2 sequences are MDHEN and SYDVKM. CDR3 length: 16 residues. The CDR3 nucleotides are TGTGCCAGCAGATCTGCCTTCTGGGCCCGAGGTGGGGAGCAGTACTTC. Translation gives CASRSAFWARGGEQYF. The full variable domain, with the rest looked up from reference TRBV28 and TRBJ2-7, is DVKVTQSSRYLVKRTGEKVFLECVQDMDHENMFWYRQDPGLGLRLIYFSYDVKMKEKGDIPEGYSVSREKKERFSLILESASTNQTSMYLCASRSAFWARGGEQYFGPGTRLTVT.